The next 18 T cell receptor beta chains were all read from a single sample in a study of immune heterogeneity within non-small cell lung tumors. At approximately 570 ng per sample, bulk tumor genomic DNA provided the template. Several spatially distant biopsies were obtained per primary tumor intraoperatively. Their non-small cell lung cancer was newly diagnosed and untreated, and the patients underwent curative surgery. A multiplex PCR containing 32 V primers and 13 J primers was used to amplify TCR beta CDR3. TCRdb called the multiplex PCR reads again in MiXCR, with one record for every CDR3 protein. The sample yields roughly 3,000 distinct CDR3 sequences, around 45% seen once. Material: lung tumor tissue. These receptors were collected from a woman aged 55-69 years with non-small cell lung cancer.

The chain couples TRBV4-1 to TRBJ2-7; tentatively, D is TRBD1 (5 bases). The V and J ends lost 1 base and 2 bases respectively, with 12 bases between them. CDR3 length equals 15 residues. Germline V CDR1 and CDR2: MGHRA, YSYEKL. As DNA, the CDR3 is TGCGCCAGCAGCCAAGGTCCAGGGTCCACCTACGAGCAGTACTTC. This encodes CASSQGPGSTYEQYF.

The rearrangement uses TRBV28 and TRBJ1-2; D is unresolved. CDR1 and CDR2 from the germline V gene are MDHEN and SYDVKM. This CDR3 spans 12 amino acids. V lost 8 bases, J lost 7 bases, and 14 bases lay in between. CDR3 amino acids: CASARGGFGYTF. The DNA of the CDR3 is TGTGCCAGCGCCCGGGGAGGGTTTGGCTACACCTTC.

The chain employs TRBV12-3 or TRBV12-4 and TRBJ1-2; the D gene is possibly TRBD1 (5 bases). The CDR3 contains 13 residues. Trimming removed 8 bases at V and 5 bases at J, with 15 bases between. CDR3 in DNA: TGTGCCAGCGGTGACGTGGCAGGGTATGGCTACACCTTC. Translating gives CASGDVAGYGYTF.

The CDR3 DNA sequence: TGTGCCAGCAGTTGGGGACCGAATAACTATGGCTACACCTTC. Residues: CASSWGPNNYGYTF. V and J are TRBV27 and TRBJ1-2; D might be TRBD1 (5 bases). Germline CDR1 MNHEY, CDR2 SMNVEV (reference sequence). V lost 4 bases and J 1 base, leaving 10 bases between the germline ends. The CDR3 has 14 residues.

V and J are TRBV20-1 and TRBJ1-5; weak D call: TRBD1 (5 bases). There are 13 residues in the CDR3. Germline V CDR1 and CDR2: DFQATT, SNEGSKA (reference sequence). Trimming pared 6 bases from V and 7 bases from J, leaving 16 bases between. CDR3 region: CSAGSNSGQPQHF. In DNA, the CDR3 is TGCAGTGCCGGATCCAACTCAGGGCAGCCCCAGCATTTT.

A remark on this clonotype: The conserved closing phenylalanine or tryptophan is absent in this CDR3, likely reflecting a read error. CDR3 in DNA: TGTGCCAGCAGCACCTCGACGGGGAGCTATGGCTACACCCTC. It encodes CASSTSTGSYGYTL. The V call is TRBV3-1, the J call TRBJ1-2; D gene unclear. Germline CDR1 LGHDT, CDR2 YNNKEL (reference sequence). The V and J ends lost 5 bases and 4 bases respectively, with 14 bases between them. There are 14 residues in the CDR3.

V and J are TRBV29-1 and TRBJ2-7; the match to TRBD1 covers 7 bases. CDR3 length: 12 residues. V lost 4 bases to trimming and J lost 6 bases; unmatched junction nucleotides: 6. Germline CDR1 is SQVTM and CDR2 is ANQGSEA. The CDR3 is CSVGQGLSEQYF. CDR3 in DNA: TGCAGCGTTGGACAGGGTCTCAGCGAGCAGTACTTC.

A remark on this clonotype: This could be a read error, since a much larger clone is one nucleotide away. The chain has TRBV9 and TRBJ2-7, with a possible D match to TRBD2 (5 bases). Germline CDR1 SGDLS, CDR2 YYNGEE. The V end was cut by 4 bases, the J end by 3 bases, with 14 bases between. There are 14 residues in the CDR3. CDR3 nucleotides: TGTGCCAGCAGCCCCGGGGTCAACGGCTACGAGCAGTACTTC. Translation: CASSPGVNGYEQYF.

The chain employs TRBV20-1 and TRBJ2-2; 15 bases match TRBD2. The length of the CDR3 is 18 residues. CDR1 is DFQATT, CDR2 SNEGSKA, per germline (reference sequence). V lost 2 bases and J lost 7; bases outside the gene matches: 11. CDR3 DNA sequence: TGCAGTGCTAGACCCCCGGGACTAGCGGGAGGCCGGATCGGGGAGCTGTTTTTT. Encoded protein: CSARPPGLAGGRIGELFF.

The CDR3 region has the DNA TGTGCCAGCGGTAATAATGGGGCCTACGAGCAGTACTTC. Protein product: CASGNNGAYEQYF. This chain uses TRBV6-9 with TRBJ2-7; no firm D call. V dropped 8 bases and J dropped 2 bases, with 13 bases sitting between them. CDR3 length: 13 amino acids. Germline CDR1 reads MNHGY; CDR2 reads SVAAGI.

This clonotype was counted only a few times. The J gene is TRBJ2-7, the V gene TRBV12-3 or TRBV12-4, with D unclear. Between the trimmed V and J ends, which lost 1 base and 1 base, there was a span of 8 bases. The CDR3 runs 14 residues. CDR3 bases: TGTGCCAGCAGTTTAGGAGGCAGATCCTACGAGCAGTACTTC. As protein: CASSLGGRSYEQYF.

The chain is built from TRBV12-3 or TRBV12-4 and TRBJ1-2, with D perhaps matching TRBD1 (5 bases). CDR3 length: 15 amino acids. Trimming removed 6 bases from V and 8 bases from J, with 22 bases in between. CDR3 residues: CASSPTVFLEGGYTF. The CDR3 DNA reads TGTGCCAGCAGCCCGACGGTATTCTTAGAGGGGGGCTACACCTTC.

V usage is TRBV5-8 and J usage is TRBJ1-5; D not resolved. Germline CDR1 is SGHTS and CDR2 is YDEGEE. The CDR3 consists of 14 residues. The ends were cut back, 3 bases at V and 11 bases at J, with 18 bases in the middle. Here the CDR3 reads CASSSLGDRVAQHF. The CDR3, as DNA: TGTGCCAGCAGCTCTTTGGGCGACCGAGTGGCCCAGCATTTT. Using reference TRBV5-8 and TRBJ1-5 for the parts outside the CDR3, the full variable domain is EAGVTQSPTHLIKTRGQQATLRCSPISGHTSVYWYQQALGLGLQFLLWYDEGEERNRGNFPPRFSGRQFPNYSSELNVNALELEDSALYLCASSSLGDRVAQHFGDGTRLSIL.

This clonotype ranks as large. This rearrangement joins TRBV5-1 to TRBJ2-2, with 11 bases identical to TRBD2. The V gene end was trimmed by 2 bases and the J gene end by 9 bases; junction bases not matched to a gene: 12. Germline values: CDR1 SGHRS, CDR2 YFSETQ. The CDR3 loop spans 17 amino acids. In DNA, the CDR3 is TGCGCCAGCAGCTTACTAGCGGGAGAAATCGTTGGCAGGGAGCTGTTTTTT. Translated, it gives CASSLLAGEIVGRELFF.

This clonotype was detected once. This rearrangement joins TRBV19 to TRBJ2-5, with D possibly being TRBD1 or TRBD2 (5 bases each). The CDR3 sequence is 11 residues long. The V gene lost 9 bases and the J gene lost 6 bases, with 11 bases spanning the gap. Germline V CDR1 and CDR2: LNHDA, SQIVND (reference sequence). CDR3 in DNA: TGTGCCAGCAGGACGGGGCAGACCCAGTACTTC. This sequence encodes CASRTGQTQYF.

The J gene is TRBJ2-7, the V gene TRBV19, with D possibly being TRBD2 (5 bases). The CDR3 totals 12 residues. Germline V CDR1 and CDR2: LNHDA, SQIVND (reference sequence). The germline V and J ends were trimmed by 3 bases and 4 bases, with 7 bases remaining between them. The CDR3 DNA reads TGTGCCAGTAGTATTCCGGGGTACGAGCAGTACTTC. Encoded protein: CASSIPGYEQYF.

As regards this clonotype: One end of the junction is discordant with germline, which a read error may explain. The chain has TRBV6-9 and TRBJ2-7; the D gene could be TRBD1 or TRBD2 (5 bases each). This CDR3 has 13 amino acids. Germline V lookup: CDR1 MNHGY, CDR2 SVAAGI. This CDR3 reads CASRAGASNEQYF. In DNA, the CDR3 is TGCGCCAGCAGGGCCGGGGCTAGCAACGAGCAGTACTTC.

Turning to this clonotype: The junction departs from the called germline gene at one end, perhaps through a read error. The chain combines TRBV24-1 with TRBJ2-1, with D tentatively TRBD2 (6 bases). Germline values: CDR1 KGHDR, CDR2 SFDVKD. The CDR3 totals 13 residues. The CDR3 nucleotides read TGTACCACCAGTGATTTAGGAGGGAATGAGCAGTTCTTC. Translated: CTTSDLGGNEQFF.